This TCR beta chain was sequenced for a study of blood T cells in healthy people across ages. The use of a sample-barcoded 5' primer and a J-beta primer mix characterized a second PCR of about 7 to 12 cycles. Each CDR3 protein gets one entry after TCRdb re-called the 5' RACE reads with MiXCR. The sample lists hundreds of thousands of distinct CDR3 sequences, around 49% occurring once. Germline V gene sequence: CDR1 LNHNV, CDR2 YYDKDF (reference sequence). Trimming cost V 1 base and J 1 base, with 6 bases left between them. The CDR3 totals 14 residues. This clonotype was found a few times. Each donor gave 9 to 10 milliliters of peripheral blood. Per individual sample, total RNA of at least 5 micrograms was extracted.

The chain has TRBV15 and TRBJ2-3, with D unresolved. Source material: blood. The sequence was obtained from a woman aged 55-69 years in good health. CDR3 amino acids: CATSRAVGTDTQYF. DNA for the CDR3: TGTGCCACCAGCAGAGCGGTCGGCACAGATACGCAGTATTTT. The complete variable domain, with remaining parts taken from reference TRBV15 and TRBJ2-3, reads DAMVIQNPRYQVTQFGKPVTLSCSQTLNHNVMYWYQQKSSQAPKLLFHYYDKDFNNEADTPDNFQSRRPNTSFCFLDIRSPGLGDTAMYLCATSRAVGTDTQYFGPGTRLTVL.